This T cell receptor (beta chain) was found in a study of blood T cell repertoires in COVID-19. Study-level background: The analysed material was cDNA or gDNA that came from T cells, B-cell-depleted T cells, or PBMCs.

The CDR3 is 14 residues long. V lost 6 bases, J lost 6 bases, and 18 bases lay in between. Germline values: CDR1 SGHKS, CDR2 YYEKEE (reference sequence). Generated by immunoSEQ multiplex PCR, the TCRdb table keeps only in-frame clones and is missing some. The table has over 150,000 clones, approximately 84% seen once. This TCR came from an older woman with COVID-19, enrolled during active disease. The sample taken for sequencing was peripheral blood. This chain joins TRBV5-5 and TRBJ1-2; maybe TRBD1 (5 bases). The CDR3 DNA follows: TGTGCCAGCAACCCTACGACAGTAAACGATGGCTACACCTTC. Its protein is CASNPTTVNDGYTF.